Below, one T cell receptor (beta chain) is given with its context. The sample comes from a study of coeliac disease. The protocol was immunoSEQ multiplex PCR, while the TCRdb copy is restricted to in-frame clones and leaves out a portion. The sample yields about 6,500 clones, less than 80% seen once. V lost 2 bases to trimming and J lost 7 bases, with 12 bases between them. The germline CDR1 and CDR2 sequences are SNHLY and FYNNEI. This CDR3 is built from 14 residues. This chain joins TRBV2 and TRBJ2-1; TRBD2 might be the D (6 bases). The clonotype was recovered from a man in his sixties with celiac disease on a gluten-free diet. The sample comprised lymphocytes from the gut lamina propria. In DNA form, the CDR3 reads TGTGCCAGCAGTGAATCCCGGGCGGGGAATGAGCAGTTCTTC. Its translation is CASSESRAGNEQFF.